The rows below give T cell receptor beta chains drawn from one sample of a study of control samples from healthy donors and cancer patients. Sequencing used immunoSEQ multiplex PCR; TCRdb keeps in-frame clones, though not all of them. The data contain under 150,000 clones, 88% of them singletons. Material for sequencing was blood. The receptors were sampled from a woman between 65 and 79 years old in good health. Both conserved end residues are part of each CDR3. D genes are given only for firm matches. Clone size is given for some rows only: seen once, a few or many times, or a class if the clone is expanded.

CDR3 protein,CDR3 DNA,J gene,clone size,CDR3 length,D gene,V gene
CASSLLPGQGKETQYF,TGTGCCAGCAGCTTACTCCCGGGACAGGGGAAAGAGACCCAGTACTTC,TRBJ2-5,NA,16,TRBD1,TRBV28
CASSLLHSGNTIYF,TGTGCCAGCAGCCTACTTCACTCTGGAAACACCATATATTTT,TRBJ1-3,NA,14,NA,TRBV11-1
CASSPDFRGPGYTF,TGTGCCAGCAGCCCCGACTTTCGGGGTCCTGGCTACACCTTC,TRBJ1-2,NA,14,NA,TRBV7-2
CATMVDRDRVSGYTF,TGTGCCACCATGGTCGACCGGGACAGGGTGTCTGGCTACACCTTC,TRBJ1-2,NA,15,TRBD1,TRBV24-1
CASSPTSSISYNEQFF,TGTGCCAGCAGCCCAACTAGCTCGATCTCCTACAATGAGCAGTTCTTC,TRBJ2-1,NA,16,NA,TRBV9
CASSLVAARLSTDTQYF,TGTGCCAGCAGCTTAGTCGCGGCCCGTCTCAGCACAGATACGCAGTATTTT,TRBJ2-3,NA,17,NA,TRBV11-2
CASSALGDEQFF,TGTGCCAGCAGCGCACTGGGGGATGAGCAGTTCTTC,TRBJ2-1,NA,12,NA,TRBV7-9
CATSEIDRERDLQPQHF,TGTGCCACCAGTGAAATTGACCGGGAGAGGGATTTGCAGCCCCAGCATTTT,TRBJ1-5,NA,17,NA,TRBV24-1
CASSLWGTGGQETQYF,TGTGCCAGCAGCTTGTGGGGGACAGGGGGCCAGGAGACCCAGTACTTC,TRBJ2-5,once,16,TRBD1,TRBV5-6
CASSVAPIRTGLNIQYF,TGTGCCAGCAGCGTAGCTCCAATCCGGACAGGGCTAAACATTCAGTACTTC,TRBJ2-4,NA,17,TRBD1,TRBV9
CASSLRAGDNYGYTF,TGTGCCAGCAGCTTACGAGCGGGAGACAACTATGGCTACACCTTC,TRBJ1-2,NA,15,NA,TRBV11-2
CASSQKLAGEKKLF,TGTGCCAGCAGCCAAAAACTAGCGGGGGAGAAGAAGCTCTTC,TRBJ2-1,NA,14,TRBD2,TRBV14
CASSQVSVNTEAFF,TGTGCCAGCAGCCAAGTATCCGTGAACACTGAAGCTTTCTTT,TRBJ1-1,NA,14,NA,TRBV3-1/TRBV3-2
CASSLGSYNSPLHF,TGTGCCAGCAGCTTGGGGAGCTATAATTCACCCCTCCACTTT,TRBJ1-6,NA,14,NA,TRBV7-2
CASIRQGGNTGELFF,TGCGCCAGCATCAGACAGGGAGGGAACACCGGGGAGCTGTTTTTT,TRBJ2-2,NA,15,NA,TRBV5-1
CASSYEGSGGAGEQYF,TGTGCCAGCAGTTACGAAGGCAGCGGGGGGGCGGGTGAGCAGTACTTC,TRBJ2-7,NA,16,TRBD2,TRBV6-5
CASSSPKGPNEQFF,TGTGCCAGCAGCTCCCCCAAAGGGCCGAATGAGCAGTTCTTC,TRBJ2-1,NA,14,NA,TRBV7-2
CASSYWTGGDTQYF,TGTGCCAGCAGCTATTGGACAGGGGGAGATACGCAGTATTTT,TRBJ2-3,few,14,TRBD1,TRBV11-2
CSASGTANTEAFF,TGCAGTGCCAGTGGGACGGCGAACACTGAAGCTTTCTTT,TRBJ1-1,once,13,NA,TRBV20-1
CATSRDTGATGGEKLFF,TGTGCCACCAGCAGAGACACCGGAGCGACAGGGGGTGAAAAACTGTTTTTT,TRBJ1-4,NA,17,TRBD1,TRBV15
CASSPGTGDYTF,TGTGCCAGCTCACCGGGGACAGGGGACTACACCTTC,TRBJ1-2,NA,12,TRBD1,TRBV18
CASSQVYPPTDTQYF,TGCGCCAGCAGCCAAGTCTACCCACCTACAGATACGCAGTATTTT,TRBJ2-3,NA,15,NA,TRBV4-1
CASSRGDSVNTEAFF,TGTGCCAGCAGCCGAGGGGACTCCGTGAACACTGAAGCTTTCTTT,TRBJ1-1,NA,15,NA,TRBV2
CATSDSGQGDTEAFF,TGTGCCACCAGTGATTCGGGACAGGGAGACACTGAAGCTTTCTTT,TRBJ1-1,NA,15,TRBD1,TRBV24-1
CSVEVPGQGNQPQHF,TGCAGCGTTGAAGTGCCGGGACAGGGGAATCAGCCCCAGCATTTT,TRBJ1-5,NA,15,TRBD1,TRBV29-1
CASIKDVNTEAFF,TGTGCCAGCATTAAGGACGTGAACACTGAAGCTTTCTTT,TRBJ1-1,NA,13,NA,TRBV2
CASRGAGGKVYGYTF,TGTGCCAGCAGAGGCGCGGGGGGGAAGGTCTATGGCTACACCTTC,TRBJ1-2,NA,15,NA,TRBV2
CASSLGAGSNEQFF,TGTGCCAGCAGCTTAGGTGCCGGATCCAATGAGCAGTTCTTC,TRBJ2-1,NA,14,NA,TRBV11-3
CSVEGGKGTDTQYF,TGCAGCGTTGAGGGGGGGAAAGGCACAGATACGCAGTATTTT,TRBJ2-3,NA,14,TRBD2,TRBV29-1
CSVETGGMTDTQYF,TGCAGCGTAGAGACAGGGGGCATGACAGATACGCAGTATTTT,TRBJ2-3,NA,14,TRBD1,TRBV29-1
CASSRGDYGYTF,TGTGCCAGCAGTAGAGGGGATTATGGCTACACCTTC,TRBJ1-2,NA,12,NA,TRBV12-3/TRBV12-4
CASSLGGQGGEKLFF,TGTGCCAGCAGCTTAGGGGGACAGGGTGGGGAAAAACTGTTTTTT,TRBJ1-4,NA,15,TRBD1,TRBV7-2
CASRSDRHFSYEQYF,TGCGCCAGCAGATCAGACAGGCACTTTTCCTACGAGCAGTACTTC,TRBJ2-7,NA,15,NA,TRBV10-2
CASSYAGGEVPQYF,TGTGCCAGCAGTTACGCTGGCGGAGAGGTTCCGCAGTACTTC,TRBJ2-7,NA,14,NA,TRBV6-6
CASSQGDRTGETQYF,TGCGCCAGCAGCCAAGGGGACCGTACCGGGGAGACCCAGTACTTC,TRBJ2-5,NA,15,NA,TRBV4-1
CASSPSVYEQYF,TGTGCCAGCTCACCATCGGTGTACGAGCAGTACTTC,TRBJ2-7,NA,12,NA,TRBV18
CASSVGTSVQETQYF,TGTGCCAGCAGCGTAGGGACTAGCGTCCAAGAGACCCAGTACTTC,TRBJ2-5,NA,15,TRBD2,TRBV9
CASSEIGRVETQYF,TGTGCCAGCAGTGAAATCGGGCGGGTTGAGACCCAGTACTTC,TRBJ2-5,NA,14,NA,TRBV6-1
CATSDSGSPYEQYF,TGTGCCACCAGTGATAGTGGCTCCCCCTACGAGCAGTACTTC,TRBJ2-7,NA,14,NA,TRBV24-1
CASSSEDGIYEQYF,TGTGCCAGCAGCTCAGAGGACGGCATCTACGAGCAGTACTTC,TRBJ2-7,NA,14,NA,TRBV9
CATSRGTDGSNEKLFF,TGTGCCACCAGCAGAGGTACGGACGGTTCGAATGAAAAACTGTTTTTT,TRBJ1-4,NA,16,NA,TRBV15
CASSWRDGYEQYF,TGCGCCAGCAGCTGGAGGGACGGCTACGAGCAGTACTTC,TRBJ2-7,NA,13,NA,TRBV5-1